These T cell receptor beta chains were read from a single sample in a study of T cells in Graves' hyperthyroidism and ophthalmopathy. TCRdb redid the calling of the multiplex PCR reads with MiXCR, one entry per CDR3 protein. The data contain about 560,000 distinct CDR3 sequences, around 17% of them seen just once; the ten biggest clones take up around a sixth. Sequencing was performed on blood. All receptors come from a woman aged 18-30 years with Graves' hyperthyroidism. CDR3s include the opening cysteine and the closing phenylalanine or tryptophan. A D gene is named only where the DNA matches it firmly. Some rows have no size entry. The others give once, few or many, or a class for an expanded clone.

abundance: NA
v_gene: TRBV4-2
j_gene: TRBJ2-3
d_gene: NA
CDR3aa: CASSQEGSTDTQYF
CDR3nt: TGTGCCAGCAGCCAAGAAGGCAGCACAGATACGCAGTATTTT

abundance: many
v_gene: TRBV11-2
j_gene: TRBJ2-2
d_gene: TRBD2
CDR3aa: CASRTSGVNTGELFF
CDR3nt: TGTGCCAGCAGGACTAGCGGCGTGAACACCGGGGAGCTGTTTTTT

abundance: few
v_gene: TRBV20-1
j_gene: TRBJ1-1
d_gene: NA
CDR3aa: CSASREGINTEAFF
CDR3nt: TGCAGTGCTAGCAGGGAGGGAATAAACACTGAAGCTTTCTTT

abundance: few
v_gene: TRBV20-1
j_gene: TRBJ2-3
d_gene: TRBD2
CDR3aa: CSAFPRGGPPHTQYF
CDR3nt: TGCAGTGCTTTCCCCCGCGGGGGTCCGCCCCATACGCAGTATTTT

abundance: few
v_gene: TRBV4-1
j_gene: TRBJ2-1
d_gene: NA
CDR3aa: CASSQDLRGNEQFF
CDR3nt: TGCGCCAGCAGCCAAGATCTGCGAGGCAATGAGCAGTTCTTC

abundance: many
v_gene: TRBV6-1
j_gene: TRBJ2-3
d_gene: NA
CDR3aa: CASTEIGTDTQYF
CDR3nt: TGTGCCAGCACCGAGATTGGGACAGATACGCAGTATTTT

abundance: NA
v_gene: TRBV18
j_gene: TRBJ1-1
d_gene: TRBD1
CDR3aa: CASSPATGGNTEAFF
CDR3nt: TGTGCCAGCTCACCCGCGACAGGGGGCAACACTGAAGCTTTCTTT

abundance: NA
v_gene: TRBV20-1
j_gene: TRBJ2-7
d_gene: NA
CDR3aa: CSARRAGGGAYEQYF
CDR3nt: TGCAGTGCCCGGAGAGCGGGCGGGGGCGCGTACGAGCAGTACTTC

abundance: many
v_gene: TRBV28
j_gene: TRBJ2-7
d_gene: NA
CDR3aa: CASSLSPLTDTRYEQYF
CDR3nt: TGTGCCAGCAGTTTAAGTCCCCTGACGGACACACGCTACGAGCAGTACTTC

abundance: NA
v_gene: TRBV4-1
j_gene: TRBJ2-6
d_gene: TRBD1
CDR3aa: CASSHGQGLYSGANVLTF
CDR3nt: TGCGCCAGCAGCCACGGACAGGGGCTTTACTCTGGGGCCAACGTCCTGACTTTC

abundance: many
v_gene: TRBV20-1
j_gene: TRBJ2-1
d_gene: NA
CDR3aa: CSARIQKSYNEQFF
CDR3nt: TGCAGTGCTAGAATCCAGAAATCCTACAATGAGCAGTTCTTC

abundance: many
v_gene: TRBV11-2
j_gene: TRBJ2-5
d_gene: TRBD2
CDR3aa: CASSLGLASFKETQYF
CDR3nt: TGTGCCAGCAGCTTGGGACTAGCGAGCTTCAAAGAGACCCAGTACTTC

abundance: many
v_gene: TRBV7-2
j_gene: TRBJ2-5
d_gene: NA
CDR3aa: CASSDSGQETQYF
CDR3nt: TGTGCCAGCAGCGATAGCGGTCAAGAGACCCAGTACTTC

abundance: few
v_gene: TRBV7-8
j_gene: TRBJ2-2
d_gene: NA
CDR3aa: CASTVRAGRTGELFF
CDR3nt: TGTGCCAGCACCGTAAGAGCGGGTAGGACCGGGGAGCTGTTTTTT

abundance: many
v_gene: TRBV11-2
j_gene: TRBJ2-3
d_gene: NA
CDR3aa: CASNVAAGSTDTQYF
CDR3nt: TGTGCCAGCAACGTGGCAGCGGGTAGCACAGATACGCAGTATTTT

abundance: many
v_gene: TRBV3-1
j_gene: TRBJ2-2
d_gene: TRBD2
CDR3aa: CASSPPERGSTGELFF
CDR3nt: TGTGCCAGCAGCCCTCCAGAGCGGGGGAGCACCGGGGAGCTGTTTTTT

abundance: many
v_gene: TRBV2
j_gene: TRBJ2-1
d_gene: NA
CDR3aa: CATRTDILENEQFF
CDR3nt: TGTGCCACCAGGACCGACATCCTGGAGAATGAGCAGTTCTTC

abundance: NA
v_gene: TRBV5-4
j_gene: TRBJ2-7
d_gene: TRBD2
CDR3aa: CASSSDSGGSSYEQYF
CDR3nt: TGTGCCAGCAGCTCAGATAGCGGGGGGAGCTCCTACGAGCAGTACTTC

abundance: many
v_gene: TRBV28
j_gene: TRBJ1-1
d_gene: TRBD1
CDR3aa: CASRRDRGPLNTEAFF
CDR3nt: TGTGCCAGCAGAAGGGACAGGGGGCCTCTGAACACTGAAGCTTTCTTT

abundance: many
v_gene: TRBV12-3/TRBV12-4
j_gene: TRBJ2-7
d_gene: TRBD1
CDR3aa: CASRPGQGAREQYF
CDR3nt: TGTGCCAGCAGGCCGGGACAGGGGGCAAGGGAGCAGTACTTC

abundance: many
v_gene: TRBV2
j_gene: TRBJ2-7
d_gene: TRBD2
CDR3aa: CASSRGLGGAYEQYF
CDR3nt: TGTGCCAGCAGCCGGGGACTAGGGGGGGCCTACGAGCAGTACTTC

abundance: few
v_gene: TRBV3-1
j_gene: TRBJ1-2
d_gene: NA
CDR3aa: CASSQGQGRFYGYTF
CDR3nt: TGTGCCAGCAGCCAAGGTCAGGGTAGATTCTATGGCTACACCTTC

abundance: many
v_gene: TRBV20-1
j_gene: TRBJ2-6
d_gene: TRBD1
CDR3aa: CSAKKQGAGGANVLTF
CDR3nt: TGCAGTGCGAAAAAACAGGGGGCGGGTGGGGCCAACGTCCTGACTTTC

abundance: many
v_gene: TRBV4-1
j_gene: TRBJ2-1
d_gene: TRBD1
CDR3aa: CASSQMGTGTNEQFF
CDR3nt: TGCGCCAGCAGCCAGATGGGGACAGGGACCAATGAGCAGTTCTTC

abundance: NA
v_gene: TRBV15
j_gene: TRBJ1-5
d_gene: NA
CDR3aa: CATSRGQYSNQPQHF
CDR3nt: TGTGCCACCAGCAGAGGACAGTATAGCAATCAGCCCCAGCATTTT

abundance: NA
v_gene: TRBV2
j_gene: TRBJ2-1
d_gene: NA
CDR3aa: CASSEGFNNEQFF
CDR3nt: TGTGCCAGCAGTGAAGGATTTAATAATGAGCAGTTCTTC

abundance: NA
v_gene: TRBV9
j_gene: TRBJ1-2
d_gene: NA
CDR3aa: CASSVTTQGRGYTF
CDR3nt: TGTGCCAGCAGCGTAACCACTCAGGGACGAGGCTACACCTTC

abundance: many
v_gene: TRBV6-1
j_gene: TRBJ1-2
d_gene: NA
CDR3aa: CASRDLIKGYTF
CDR3nt: TGTGCCAGCAGGGACTTGATAAAAGGCTACACCTTC

abundance: few
v_gene: TRBV9
j_gene: TRBJ1-2
d_gene: TRBD1
CDR3aa: CASSAGDSWGYTF
CDR3nt: TGTGCCAGCAGCGCCGGGGACAGTTGGGGCTACACCTTC

abundance: many
v_gene: TRBV3-1
j_gene: TRBJ2-3
d_gene: TRBD2
CDR3aa: CASSPRTSGKLTDTQYF
CDR3nt: TGTGCCAGCAGCCCGCGGACTAGCGGGAAACTCACAGATACGCAGTATTTT

abundance: many
v_gene: TRBV20-1
j_gene: TRBJ2-1
d_gene: TRBD2
CDR3aa: CSAGLSGGPNEQFF
CDR3nt: TGCAGTGCTGGGCTAAGCGGGGGGCCCAATGAGCAGTTCTTC

abundance: many
v_gene: TRBV7-2
j_gene: TRBJ2-7
d_gene: NA
CDR3aa: CASSLAGSNFMYEQYF
CDR3nt: TGTGCCAGCAGCTTAGCTGGGTCAAACTTTATGTACGAGCAGTACTTC

abundance: many
v_gene: TRBV5-1
j_gene: TRBJ2-3
d_gene: NA
CDR3aa: CASSGGGGLADTQYF
CDR3nt: TGCGCCAGCAGCGGGGGTGGGGGGCTCGCAGATACGCAGTATTTT

abundance: many
v_gene: TRBV5-6
j_gene: TRBJ2-5
d_gene: TRBD2
CDR3aa: CASSLEGLAVFGTQYF
CDR3nt: TGTGCCAGCAGCTTGGAGGGACTAGCGGTCTTTGGGACCCAGTACTTC

abundance: many
v_gene: TRBV6-2/TRBV6-3
j_gene: TRBJ1-1
d_gene: NA
CDR3aa: CASSLDGTNTEAFF
CDR3nt: TGTGCCAGCAGTTTAGACGGCACCAACACTGAAGCTTTCTTT

abundance: many
v_gene: TRBV11-2
j_gene: TRBJ2-5
d_gene: NA
CDR3aa: CASSLDWGGNLRNRQETQYF
CDR3nt: TGTGCCAGCAGCTTAGATTGGGGCGGCAATCTGCGGAACCGTCAAGAGACCCAGTACTTC

abundance: few
v_gene: TRBV19
j_gene: TRBJ2-7
d_gene: TRBD2
CDR3aa: CASSWAGGSSYEQYF
CDR3nt: TGTGCCAGTAGTTGGGCGGGAGGGTCGAGCTACGAGCAGTACTTC

abundance: NA
v_gene: TRBV12-3/TRBV12-4
j_gene: TRBJ1-1
d_gene: TRBD1
CDR3aa: CASSGQAGVNTEAFF
CDR3nt: TGTGCCAGCAGCGGACAGGCGGGGGTGAACACTGAAGCTTTCTTT

abundance: many
v_gene: TRBV12-3/TRBV12-4
j_gene: TRBJ1-2
d_gene: NA
CDR3aa: CASSPDIYGYTF
CDR3nt: TGTGCCAGCAGTCCTGATATCTATGGCTACACCTTC

abundance: few
v_gene: TRBV5-1
j_gene: TRBJ2-1
d_gene: NA
CDR3aa: CASSPSGLEYNEQFF
CDR3nt: TGCGCCAGCAGCCCCTCGGGACTCGAATACAATGAGCAGTTCTTC

abundance: NA
v_gene: TRBV30
j_gene: TRBJ2-1
d_gene: NA
CDR3aa: CAWSVISNEQFF
CDR3nt: TGTGCCTGGAGTGTAATCTCTAATGAGCAGTTCTTC

abundance: few
v_gene: TRBV7-2
j_gene: TRBJ1-6
d_gene: TRBD1
CDR3aa: CASRRIQGYNSPLHF
CDR3nt: TGTGCCAGCAGACGAATACAGGGGTATAATTCACCCCTCCACTTT

abundance: many
v_gene: TRBV3-1
j_gene: TRBJ2-1
d_gene: TRBD2
CDR3aa: CASSQDPDRTSGRFDEQFF
CDR3nt: TGTGCCAGCAGCCAAGATCCAGATAGGACTAGCGGGAGGTTCGATGAGCAGTTCTTC

abundance: NA
v_gene: TRBV4-2
j_gene: TRBJ1-4
d_gene: NA
CDR3aa: CASSLWDTEKLFF
CDR3nt: TGTGCCAGCAGCCTATGGGACACTGAAAAACTGTTTTTT

abundance: NA
v_gene: TRBV5-1
j_gene: TRBJ1-2
d_gene: NA
CDR3aa: CASSYRENYGYTF
CDR3nt: TGCGCCAGCAGCTACAGGGAGAACTATGGCTACACCTTC

abundance: NA
v_gene: TRBV3-1
j_gene: TRBJ2-7
d_gene: NA
CDR3aa: CASSLSREEQYF
CDR3nt: TGTGCCAGCAGCCTGAGTAGAGAGGAGCAGTACTTC

abundance: NA
v_gene: TRBV10-2
j_gene: TRBJ2-3
d_gene: NA
CDR3aa: CASRVLSTDTQYF
CDR3nt: TGCGCCAGCAGGGTGCTTAGCACAGATACGCAGTATTTT

abundance: NA
v_gene: TRBV20-1
j_gene: TRBJ2-5
d_gene: NA
CDR3aa: CSASDPWGERETQYF
CDR3nt: TGCAGTGCTAGCGATCCCTGGGGGGAGAGAGAGACCCAGTACTTC

abundance: few
v_gene: TRBV7-9
j_gene: TRBJ2-2
d_gene: NA
CDR3aa: CASSQGSGTTGELFF
CDR3nt: TGTGCCAGCAGCCAGGGTTCAGGGACCACCGGGGAGCTGTTTTTT

abundance: few
v_gene: TRBV7-8
j_gene: TRBJ2-3
d_gene: TRBD2
CDR3aa: CASSLLSSGGTDTQYF
CDR3nt: TGTGCCAGCAGCTTGCTCTCTAGCGGGGGGACAGATACGCAGTATTTT

abundance: many
v_gene: TRBV12-3/TRBV12-4
j_gene: TRBJ2-5
d_gene: TRBD1
CDR3aa: CASSILTGGTETQYF
CDR3nt: TGTGCCAGCAGTATCCTCACAGGGGGCACAGAGACCCAGTACTTC

abundance: NA
v_gene: TRBV12-3/TRBV12-4
j_gene: TRBJ2-1
d_gene: NA
CDR3aa: CASALSDYNEQFF
CDR3nt: TGTGCCAGCGCACTTAGCGACTACAATGAGCAGTTCTTC

abundance: many
v_gene: TRBV6-2/TRBV6-3
j_gene: TRBJ1-1
d_gene: NA
CDR3aa: CASSYHPGDTEAFF
CDR3nt: TGTGCCAGCAGTTACCATCCCGGAGACACTGAAGCTTTCTTT

abundance: NA
v_gene: TRBV15
j_gene: TRBJ1-1
d_gene: NA
CDR3aa: CATRSDTEAFF
CDR3nt: TGTGCCACCAGATCGGACACTGAAGCTTTCTTT